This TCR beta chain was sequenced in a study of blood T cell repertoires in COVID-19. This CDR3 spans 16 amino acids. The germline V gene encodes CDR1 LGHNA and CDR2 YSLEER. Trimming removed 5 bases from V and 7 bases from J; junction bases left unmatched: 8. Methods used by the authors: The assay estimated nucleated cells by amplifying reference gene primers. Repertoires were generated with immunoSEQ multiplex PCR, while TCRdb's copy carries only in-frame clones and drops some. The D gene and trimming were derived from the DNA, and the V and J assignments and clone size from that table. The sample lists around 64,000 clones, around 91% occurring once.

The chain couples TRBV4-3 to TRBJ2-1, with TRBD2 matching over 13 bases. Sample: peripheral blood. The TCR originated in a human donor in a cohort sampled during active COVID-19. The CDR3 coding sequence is TGCGCCAGCAGCTTTCCGGGACTAGCGGGGCGAAATGAGCAGTTCTTC. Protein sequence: CASSFPGLAGRNEQFF.